The sequence of this TCR beta chain was determined in a study of CD8+ T cells in alopecia areata. Findings and limits, study-wide: Lesional scalp, notably in alopecia totalis/universalis, had clonality above that of normal scalp.

As concerns this clone: No antigen is known for it.

The CDR3 length is 15 residues. The V gene's germline CDR1 is SGHDT and CDR2 YYEEEE. Trimming took 4 bases from V and 1 from J, leaving 11 bases between them. PBMC-derived CD4+ and CD8+ T cells were sorted. RNA was extracted and reverse transcribed into cDNA as the sequencing template. Clones were sequenced by immunoSEQ multiplex PCR, and TCRdb holds only the in-frame ones, with some missing. The sample includes about 160,000 clones, around 87% of them seen just once. The source was CD8+ T cells sorted from blood, collected at week 0. This sequence joins TRBV5-6 and TRBJ2-2, with D possibly matching TRBD1 (6 bases). This receptor was obtained from a human donor with alopecia areata. In DNA form, the CDR3 reads TGTGCCAGCAGCCCCCTGGGACAGAACACCGGGGAGCTGTTTTTT. Translated: CASSPLGQNTGELFF.